This T cell receptor (beta chain) comes out of a study of CXCR3-negative and CXCR3-positive naive CD8 T cells. Background on the study: The total count of TRB reads reached approximately 140 million, and each library contributed about 1.5 +/- 0.3 million. Regarding the study as a whole: For CXCR3-positive naive cells, TRB CDR3s were more hydrophobic than those of CXCR3-negative naive cells. Whereas memory cells differed, naive CXCR3-negative and CXCR3-positive cells shared similar TRBV-TRBJ usage.

The CDR3 runs 15 residues. Germline loops: CDR1 MNHEY, CDR2 SMNVEV (reference sequence). As to this clonotype: Its target is not known.

UMI-labeled TRB cDNA libraries were prepared by 5' RACE. TCRdb reprocessed the 5' RACE reads and keeps a single row for each CDR3 protein, giving no DNA. The table lists 150,000 or so distinct CDR3 sequences. The sequencing sample was made of naive CXCR3- CD8+ T cells from blood. Subset meaning: CD45RO-CCR7+CD27+CD95- naive CD8+ T cells lacking CXCR3 (TNR3-). This chain connects TRBV27 to TRBJ2-1; without DNA, the TCRdb call of TRBD1 cannot be checked. The receptor comes from a human donor in good health. Some clones in this sample may be carry-over from other donors' samples. The CDR3 loop reads CASSPGASSYNEQFF.